This TCR beta chain was retrieved from a study of T-cell memory formation after mild COVID-19 (dated by TCRdb to about 2021). A note on the overall study: Most TCR sequence clusters were specific to one of the two donors. The cohort comprised two young, previously healthy adult volunteers, one female and one male. Longitudinal TCRalpha and TCRbeta repertoire sequencing tracked T-cell clones expanding and contracting after mild COVID-19 in two donors. The paper's findings and limits, for the study overall: Some responding clones were found in pre-infection memory, which suggests that pre-existing cross-reactive memory T cells took part in the SARS-CoV-2 response. Only a couple of mild cases were covered in the study, and larger cohorts including severe cases with pre-infection samples were considered necessary. Whether the second-wave clones peaking on day 37 were SARS-CoV-2 specific was not confirmed. Contracting CD4+ clones turned up mainly in the CM and EM memory subsets, whereas EMRA was where CD8+ clones were enriched. From day 15 to 85, contracting clones showed balanced CD4/CD8 phenotypes, whereas a second wave of clones that expanded from day 15 to 37 leaned towards CD4+.

Ficoll-Paque density gradient centrifugation was used to isolate PBMCs. On this clonotype itself: Its cognate antigen has yet to be identified. No base quality information exists; no much larger clone differs at one position.

The data were produced on an Illumina NovaSeq 6000. Using 5'RACE with constant-segment primers, TCRalpha and TCRbeta cDNA libraries were constructed, with sample barcodes and unique molecular identifiers added in the process. Trizol reagent was used to extract RNA from every sample. Amplification of the libraries took two PCR steps, and the second step added a second sample barcode plus Illumina TruSeq adapters. Sequencing of libraries was performed on an Illumina NovaSeq with 2 x 150 bp paired-end reads. The study's own analysis went as follows. With migec v1.2.7, reads were demultiplexed and then collapsed into UMI-guided consensus sequences. Using mixcr v2.1.11, UMI consensuses were aligned to TRA and TRB V and J templates and then assembled into clonotypes. Expanded or contracted clonotypes were those called significant by both edgeR and NoisET, with noise models trained on biological replicates. For edgeR calls, the cutoffs were a false discovery rate-adjusted p below 0.01 and a log2 fold-change threshold of 1. As an exploratory analysis of dynamics, max-normalized trajectories of the 1000 most abundant clonotypes were examined by PCA with hierarchical clustering. Each responding clone was given a CD4 or CD8 phenotype based on the CD4+ and CD8+ repertoires, which had been sequenced separately. TCRdb ran its own pipeline on the public reads, namely fastp trimming at Q25 and MiXCR clone calling, and kept in-frame beta chains. Each CDR3 protein appears once, grouped with its most common genes and DNA. The V and J calls come from TCRdb's annotation, not from the publication. The sample yields around 340,000 distinct CDR3 sequences; roughly 13% were counted once. Of the sample, 22% is held by the ten largest clones.

Reading from cysteine to phenylalanine, the CDR3 counts 15 amino acids. The only DNA kept is the CDR3, 45 bases in frame from the first base. A distance of 20 bases separates the germline ends of V and J, which lose 5 bases and 9 bases respectively. The germline V gene encodes CDR1 MNHEY and CDR2 SVGAGI. Specimen: PBMCs or a T cell subset sorted from them (not recorded which). The V and J segments used are TRBV6-5 and TRBJ1-5; possibly the D gene is TRBD1, per 6 matching bases. This TCR was sampled from a man younger than 35 who had mild COVID-19 (a few samples of this study predate the infection). The sample titles of this study are shuffled in the database, so cell type and time point are left out; the donor was told from shared clones. For the CDR3, the sequence is CASSPSWEGGSPQHF. The DNA sequence reads TGTGCCAGCAGTCCCTCATGGGAGGGGGGATCGCCCCAGCATTTT.